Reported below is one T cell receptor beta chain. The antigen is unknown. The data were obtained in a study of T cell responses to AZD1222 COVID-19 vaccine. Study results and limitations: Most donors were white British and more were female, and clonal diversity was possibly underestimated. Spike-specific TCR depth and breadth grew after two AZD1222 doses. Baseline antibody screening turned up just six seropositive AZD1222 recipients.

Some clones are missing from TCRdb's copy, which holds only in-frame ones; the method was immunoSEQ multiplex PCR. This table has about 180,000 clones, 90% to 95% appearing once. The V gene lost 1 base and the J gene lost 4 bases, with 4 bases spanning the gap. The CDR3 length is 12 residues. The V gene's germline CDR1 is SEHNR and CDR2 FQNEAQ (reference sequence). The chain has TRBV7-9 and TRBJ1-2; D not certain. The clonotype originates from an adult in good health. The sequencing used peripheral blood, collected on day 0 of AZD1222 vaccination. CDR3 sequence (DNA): TGTGCCAGCAGCTTAGGTACCTATGGCTACACCTTC. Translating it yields CASSLGTYGYTF. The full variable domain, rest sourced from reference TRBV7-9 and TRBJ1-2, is DTGVSQNPRHKITKRGQNVTFRCDPISEHNRLYWYRQTLGQGPEFLTYFQNEAQLEKSRLLSDRFSAERPKGSFSTLEIQRTEQGDSAMYLCASSLGTYGYTFGSGTRLTVV.